These 20 T cell receptor beta chains were sequenced from one sample in a study of low-dose radiotherapy and immunotherapy resistance in tumors. Time point meaning: before trial treatment. Alpha- and beta-chain coverage of first-strand cDNA came from TRAV- and TRBV-specific primers. A roughly 20-cycle PCR with a constant-region primer and V-primer adapter amplified TCRs. TCRdb analysed the reads with MiXCR anew, one entry per CDR3 protein. This sample has fewer than 90,000 distinct CDR3 sequences; roughly 30% occur once, and the top ten carry approximately 10%. This specimen consisted of PBMCs, obtained before treatment. Receptors were obtained from a female donor with ovarian cancer.

In this sample, this clonotype turned up many times. The chain recombines TRBV4-3 with TRBJ2-1; D gene ambiguous. Germline loops: CDR1 LGHNA, CDR2 YSLEER. Trimming stripped 5 bases from V and 0 bases from J, with 11 bases between. The CDR3 is 15 residues long. The CDR3, as DNA: TGCGCCAGCAGCGACACCAGGAGCTCCTACAATGAGCAGTTCTTC. Its protein is CASSDTRSSYNEQFF.

In its sample, this clonotype was seen many times. The chain has TRBV19 and TRBJ1-2; D possibly corresponds to TRBD1 (5 bases). The germline gives CDR1 LNHDA, CDR2 SQIVND (reference sequence). Trimming left V 4 bases short and J 8 bases short, with 17 bases between. The CDR3 is 14 residues long. CDR3 in amino acids: CASSTRDGLQGYTF. As DNA, the CDR3 is TGTGCCAGTAGTACGAGGGACGGCCTTCAGGGCTACACCTTC.

This clonotype appeared many times. The chain employs TRBV5-1 and TRBJ2-7, with D perhaps matching TRBD1 or TRBD2 (5 bases each). Trimming cost V 3 bases and J 5 bases, with 15 bases left between them. This CDR3 is built from 14 residues. In germline, CDR1 is SGHRS, CDR2 YFSETQ. The CDR3 reads CASSWGSKKDEQYF. The CDR3 DNA follows: TGCGCCAGCAGCTGGGGGTCGAAAAAAGACGAGCAGTACTTC.

This clonotype has a count of ten or more. The rearrangement uses TRBV7-2 and TRBJ2-7; 7 positions agree with TRBD2. The CDR3 spans 15 residues. The germline V gene encodes CDR1 SGHTA and CDR2 FQGNSA. Trimming took 2 bases from V and 5 from J; bases not matched to a gene: 9. The CDR3 here is CASSLSREAWDEQYF. In nucleotides, the CDR3 is TGTGCCAGCAGCTTATCACGGGAGGCATGGGACGAGCAGTACTTC.

Details on this clonotype: A far larger clone is one nucleotide away, so this likely arose from a read error. V is TRBV5-8 and J is TRBJ2-1; D possibly corresponds to TRBD1 (6 bases). Germline loops: CDR1 SGHTS, CDR2 YDEGEE. The CDR3 runs 16 residues. V lost 4 bases and J 3 bases, leaving 17 bases between the germline ends. The CDR3 protein is CASSLEVYRVYNEQFF. CDR3 coding DNA: TGTGCCAGCAGCCTAGAGGTTTACAGGGTCTACAATGAGCAGTTCTTC.

Comment on this clonotype: One junction end does not reproduce the germline sequence, and a read error may be involved. This sequence joins TRBV6-1 and TRBJ2-2; 7 positions agree with TRBD2. Per the germline V gene, CDR1 is MNHNS and CDR2 is SASEGT. CDR3 size: 16 residues. The CDR3 DNA sequence: TGTGCCAGCAGCCCTACTTTGTCGGGAGGAACCGGGGAACTGTTTTTT. Its translation is CASSPTLSGGTGELFF.

To note about this clonotype: A far larger clone is a single base away, which makes a read error likely. The CDR3 region is CASSMQGASGNQPQHF. The CDR3 DNA is TGTGCCAGCAGTATGCAGGGGGCGAGCGGCAATCAGCCCCAGCATTTT. The rearrangement uses TRBV28 and TRBJ1-5; 8 bases agree with TRBD1. The junction had 8 bases not matched to a gene; V was cut back by 5 bases and J by 2 bases. The CDR3 totals 16 residues. Germline V gives CDR1 MDHEN, CDR2 SYDVKM.

As concerns this clonotype: One base separates it from a far larger clone, so it is likely a read error. The chain carries TRBV4-2 and TRBJ2-1, with a possible D match to TRBD2 (6 bases). Trimming cost V 8 bases and J 12 bases, with 20 bases left between them. The CDR3 is made up of 13 amino acids. Germline CDR1 reads LGHNA; CDR2 reads YNFKEQ. CDR3 nucleotide sequence: TGTGCCAGCGGCCCGAGACTAGACTGGGGGCAGTTCTTC. It is translated as CASGPRLDWGQFF.

The table lists this clonotype with a few counts. The genes are TRBV7-8 and TRBJ1-2; unclear D gene. Trimming left V 0 bases short and J 3 bases short, with 11 bases between. There are 15 residues in the CDR3. CDR1 is SGHVS and CDR2 is FQNEAQ in the germline V gene. The CDR3 sequence is CASSLARGGDYGYTF. The CDR3 region has the DNA TGTGCCAGCAGCTTAGCGCGAGGAGGAGACTATGGCTACACCTTC.

At least ten counts were recorded for this clonotype. The chain couples TRBV12-3 or TRBV12-4 to TRBJ2-1; 8 bases fit TRBD2. The V segment lost 3 bases and the J segment 2 bases; nucleotides outside the gene matches: 3. The CDR3 spans 15 residues. The DNA of the CDR3 is TGTGCCAGCAGTTTGAGGCGGGGGGCCTACAATGAGCAGTTCTTC. It codes for CASSLRRGAYNEQFF.

This clonotype was recorded at least ten times. The chain recombines TRBV14 with TRBJ2-1, with D tentatively TRBD2 (6 bases). Germline V gene data show CDR1 as SGHDN and CDR2 as FVKESK. The V end was cut by 6 bases, the J end by 5 bases, with 14 bases between. CDR3 length equals 14 residues. The CDR3 protein is CASSTAAGNNEQFF. The CDR3 DNA reads as TGTGCCAGCAGTACGGCAGCGGGCAACAATGAGCAGTTCTTC.

The chain recombines TRBV19 with TRBJ1-2; no clear D. With 4 bases removed from V and 5 bases from J, the gap between germline ends came to 5 bases. The CDR3 covers 11 residues. From germline, CDR1 is LNHDA and CDR2 SQIVND (reference sequence). The CDR3 DNA reads as TGTGCCAGTAGTACTTTGTATGGCTACACCTTC. This translates into CASSTLYGYTF. Using reference TRBV19 and TRBJ1-2 for the parts outside the CDR3, the full variable domain is DGGITQSPKYLFRKEGQNVTLSCEQNLNHDAMYWYRQDPGQGLRLIYYSQIVNDFQKGDIAEGYSVSREKKESFPLTVTSAQKNPTAFYLCASSTLYGYTFGSGTRLTVV.

This clonotype has at least ten counts. The chain is built from TRBV10-3 and TRBJ2-1; 12 positions match TRBD1. The CDR3 spans 14 residues. After removal of 6 bases from V and 9 bases from J, the junction contained 6 bases not matched to a gene. Germline V CDR1 and CDR2: ENHRY, SYGVKD. For the CDR3, the DNA is TGTGCCATCAGCGGGACAGGGGGCGGGGGTGAGCAGTTCTTC. It encodes CAISGTGGGGEQFF.

The sample holds many counts of this clonotype. The chain combines TRBV3-1 with TRBJ1-4; D is possibly TRBD1 (6 bases). CDR3 length equals 14 residues. CDR1 and CDR2 (germline): LGHDT, YNNKEL (reference sequence). Trimming left V 4 bases short and J 7 bases short, with 13 bases between. CDR3 nucleotide sequence: TGTGCCAGCAGCCGGCGAACAGGGTTTGAAAAACTGTTTTTT. Its translation: CASSRRTGFEKLFF.

This clonotype was recorded many times. The rearrangement joins TRBV9 to TRBJ1-3, with a weak D call TRBD1 (5 bases). The germline V and J ends were trimmed by 6 bases and 4 bases, with 14 bases remaining between them. This CDR3 comprises 14 residues. CDR1 is SGDLS, CDR2 YYNGEE, per germline. CDR3 DNA sequence: TGTGCCAGCACCGTGGGGGAAATCGGAAACACCATATATTTT. Its protein product is CASTVGEIGNTIYF.

Points on this clonotype: A read error is the likely source, as a far larger clone sits one nucleotide away. The chain uses TRBV20-1 and TRBJ2-7; no clear D gene. Germline loops: CDR1 DFQATT, CDR2 SNEGSKA (reference sequence). The CDR3 is 13 residues long. Trimming removed 3 bases at V and 7 bases at J, with 16 bases between. CDR3 sequence: CSASGSLYNEQYF. The CDR3 DNA is TGCAGTGCTAGCGGATCACTTTACAATGAGCAGTACTTC.

This clonotype was recorded many times. J is TRBJ2-5 and V is TRBV18, with TRBD2 matching 13 bases. The CDR3 consists of 17 residues. The V gene end was trimmed by 2 bases and the J gene end by 4 bases; junction bases not matched to a gene: 7. The germline V gene has CDR1 KGHSH and CDR2 LQKENI. The CDR3 reads CASSPKPGLAGSETQYF. The CDR3 DNA reads TGTGCCAGCTCACCAAAACCGGGACTAGCGGGATCAGAGACCCAGTACTTC.

The chain carries TRBV30 and TRBJ1-2; D is possibly TRBD1 (6 bases). CDR3 length: 13 residues. Per the germline V gene, CDR1 is GTSNPN and CDR2 is SVGIG (reference sequence). Trimming left V 2 bases short and J 6 bases short, with 13 bases between. CDR3 in amino acids: CAWSRLRGHGYTF. The CDR3 DNA reads as TGTGCCTGGAGTCGATTACGGGGGCATGGCTACACCTTC.

This clonotype was detected only a few times. The V call is TRBV5-1, the J call TRBJ2-1; D unclear. Germline CDR1 and CDR2: SGHRS and YFSETQ. Trimming left V 3 bases short and J 4 bases short, with 5 bases between. The CDR3 spans 12 residues. CDR3 amino acids: CASSSGYNEQFF. CDR3 coding DNA: TGCGCCAGCAGCTCCGGGTACAATGAGCAGTTCTTC.

This clonotype was recorded at least ten times. This sequence joins TRBV20-1 and TRBJ2-1; no definite D call. CDR1 is DFQATT, CDR2 SNEGSKA, per germline (reference sequence). V shed 3 bases and J shed 5 bases, with 17 bases lying between them. The CDR3 runs 15 residues. Here the CDR3 reads CSARQLAGQNNEQFF. As DNA, the CDR3 is TGCAGTGCTAGGCAATTGGCCGGCCAGAACAATGAGCAGTTCTTC.